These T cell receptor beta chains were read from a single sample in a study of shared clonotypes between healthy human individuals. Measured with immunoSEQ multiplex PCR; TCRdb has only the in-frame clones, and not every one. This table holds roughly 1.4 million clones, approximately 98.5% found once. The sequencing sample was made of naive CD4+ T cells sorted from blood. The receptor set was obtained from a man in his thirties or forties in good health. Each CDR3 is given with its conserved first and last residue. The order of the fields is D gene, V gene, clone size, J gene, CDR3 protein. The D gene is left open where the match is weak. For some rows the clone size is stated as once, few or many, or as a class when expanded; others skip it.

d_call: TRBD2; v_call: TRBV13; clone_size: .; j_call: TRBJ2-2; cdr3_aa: CASSSLGPSGVTGELFF
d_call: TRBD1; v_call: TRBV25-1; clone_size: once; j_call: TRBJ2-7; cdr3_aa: CASSATGFGEQYF
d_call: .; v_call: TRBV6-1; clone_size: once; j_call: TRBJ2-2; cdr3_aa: CASSEGLNTGELFF
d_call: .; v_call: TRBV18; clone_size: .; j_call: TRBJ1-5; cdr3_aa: CASSPQQGQPQHF
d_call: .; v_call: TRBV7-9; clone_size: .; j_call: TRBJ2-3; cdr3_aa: CASSPKPSTDTQYF
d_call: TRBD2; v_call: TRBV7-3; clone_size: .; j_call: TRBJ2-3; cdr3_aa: CASSSSGTSTDTQYF
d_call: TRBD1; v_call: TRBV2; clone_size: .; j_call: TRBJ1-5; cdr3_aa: CASRTGQGNQPQHF
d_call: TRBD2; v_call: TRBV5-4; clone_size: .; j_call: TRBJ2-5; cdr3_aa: CASSLGGGPETQYF
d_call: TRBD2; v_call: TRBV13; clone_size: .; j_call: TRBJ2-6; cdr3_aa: CASSPIRTSGYSGANVLTF
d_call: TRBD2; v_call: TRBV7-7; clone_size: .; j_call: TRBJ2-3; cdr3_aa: CASSFPLAGGPRISTDTQYF
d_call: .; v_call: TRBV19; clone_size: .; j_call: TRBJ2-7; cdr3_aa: CASSYRDGTYEQYF
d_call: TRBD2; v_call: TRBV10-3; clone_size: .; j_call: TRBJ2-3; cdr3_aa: CAIRASGNTDTQYF
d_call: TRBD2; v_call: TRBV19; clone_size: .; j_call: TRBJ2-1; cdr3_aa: CASSMAGEGYNEQFF
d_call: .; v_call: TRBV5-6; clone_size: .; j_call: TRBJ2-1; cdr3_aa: CASTAPISYNEQFF
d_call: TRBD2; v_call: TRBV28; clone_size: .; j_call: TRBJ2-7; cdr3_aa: CASSLAGESSYEQYF
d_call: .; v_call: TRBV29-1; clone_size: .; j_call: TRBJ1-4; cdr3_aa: CSVAGRLNEKLFF
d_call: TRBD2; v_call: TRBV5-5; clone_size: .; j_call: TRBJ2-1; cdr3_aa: CASSLLAGVYNEQFF
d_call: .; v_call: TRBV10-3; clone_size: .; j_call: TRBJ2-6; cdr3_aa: CAISDISGANVLTF
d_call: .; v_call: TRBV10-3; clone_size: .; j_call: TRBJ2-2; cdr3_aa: CAISVRREYDTGELFF
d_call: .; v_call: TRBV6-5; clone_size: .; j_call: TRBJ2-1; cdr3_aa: CASGGGSSYNEQFF
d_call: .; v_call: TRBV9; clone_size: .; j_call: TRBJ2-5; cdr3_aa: CASSVVPDGAETQYF
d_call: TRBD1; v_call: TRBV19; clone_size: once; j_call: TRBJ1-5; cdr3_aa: CASRLQGPASNQPQHF
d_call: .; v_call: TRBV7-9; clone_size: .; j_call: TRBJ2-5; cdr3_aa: CASSAGAWGQGTQYF
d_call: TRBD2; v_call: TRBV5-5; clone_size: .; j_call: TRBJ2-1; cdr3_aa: CASSRTSGSMDYNEQFF
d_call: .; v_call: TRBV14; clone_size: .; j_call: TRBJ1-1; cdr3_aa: CASSQVRGSGTEAFF
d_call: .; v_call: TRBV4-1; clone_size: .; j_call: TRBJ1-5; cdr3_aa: CASSQVQGVSPQHF
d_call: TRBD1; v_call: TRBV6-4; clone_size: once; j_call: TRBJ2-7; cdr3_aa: CASGLPGTGFYEQYF
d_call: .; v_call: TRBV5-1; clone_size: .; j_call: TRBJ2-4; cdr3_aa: CASSPGPQGLGAKNIQYF
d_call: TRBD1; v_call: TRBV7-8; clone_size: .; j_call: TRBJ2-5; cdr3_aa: CASSAWTGADGPQYF
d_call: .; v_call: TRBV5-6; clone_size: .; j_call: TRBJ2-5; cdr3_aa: CASSLQGRETQYF
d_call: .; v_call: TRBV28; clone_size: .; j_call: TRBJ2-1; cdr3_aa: CASSRPLVSYNEQFF
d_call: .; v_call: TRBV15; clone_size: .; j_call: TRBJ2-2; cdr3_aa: CATSRDRGSSTGELFF
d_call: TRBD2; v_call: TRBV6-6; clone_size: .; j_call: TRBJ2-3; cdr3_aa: CASSKTPGGDTQYF
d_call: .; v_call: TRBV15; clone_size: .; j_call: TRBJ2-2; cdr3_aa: CATSSVGGPNTGELFF
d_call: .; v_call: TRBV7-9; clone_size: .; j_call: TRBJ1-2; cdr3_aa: CASSPQRYGYTF
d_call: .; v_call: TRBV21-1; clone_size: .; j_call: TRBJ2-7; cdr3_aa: CASTKTGQGYSYEQYF
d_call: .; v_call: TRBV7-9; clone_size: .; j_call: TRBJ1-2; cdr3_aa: CASSLGGYGYTF
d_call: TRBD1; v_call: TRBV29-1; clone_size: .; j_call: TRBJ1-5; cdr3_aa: CSVSGGQGARGNQPQHF
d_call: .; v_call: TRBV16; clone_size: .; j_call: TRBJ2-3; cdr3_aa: CASSQSGLGPATDTQYF